This TCR beta chain was retrieved from a study of graft-versus-host responses after intestinal transplantation. Overall study context: As for transplant type, recipients had multivisceral, liver-intestinal, or isolated intestinal grafts. Points from the study as a whole: Patients with graft-donor T cell macrochimerism had high graft-versus-host to host-versus-graft clonal ratios in allografts. Recipient marrow held GvH clones, some first seen in ileum or blood. The highest levels of circulating GvH clones went along with early declines in HvG clones after transplant.

On this clone itself: Its antigen is currently unknown.

Germline CDR1 is SQVTM and CDR2 is ANQGSEA. The CDR3 is 16 residues long. With V trimmed by 4 bases and J by 2 bases, 10 bases remained unmatched. Clones were sequenced by immunoSEQ multiplex PCR, and TCRdb holds only the in-frame ones, with some missing. Of 100,000 or so clones detected, approximately 90% appear once; the ten largest clones hold 0.17%. The chain has TRBV29-1 and TRBJ2-3; 9 bases are shared with TRBD2. The receptor was isolated from a human donor who received an intestinal transplant. The sample here was unstimulated CD4+ T cells sorted from spleen or lymph node cells, taken before intestinal transplant. The CDR3 sequence: CSVARVSSGNTDTQYF. CDR3 nucleotide sequence: TGCAGCGTTGCCCGCGTGTCTAGCGGGAACACAGATACGCAGTATTTT.